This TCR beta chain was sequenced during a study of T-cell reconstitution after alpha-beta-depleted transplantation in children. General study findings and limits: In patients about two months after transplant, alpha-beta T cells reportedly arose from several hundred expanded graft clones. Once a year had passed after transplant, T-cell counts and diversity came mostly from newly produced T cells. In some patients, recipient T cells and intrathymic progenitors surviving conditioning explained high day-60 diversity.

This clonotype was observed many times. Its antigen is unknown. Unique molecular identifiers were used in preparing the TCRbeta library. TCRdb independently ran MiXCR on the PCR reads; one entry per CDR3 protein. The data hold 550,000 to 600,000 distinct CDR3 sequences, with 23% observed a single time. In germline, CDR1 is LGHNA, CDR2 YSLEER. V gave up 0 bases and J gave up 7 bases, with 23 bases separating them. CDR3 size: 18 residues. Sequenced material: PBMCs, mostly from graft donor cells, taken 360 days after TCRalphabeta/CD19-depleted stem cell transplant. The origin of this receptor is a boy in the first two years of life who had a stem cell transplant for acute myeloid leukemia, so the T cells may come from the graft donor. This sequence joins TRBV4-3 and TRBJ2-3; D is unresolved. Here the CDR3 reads CASSQEYVSSARVHTQYF. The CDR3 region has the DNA TGCGCCAGCAGCCAAGAATATGTTTCCTCCGCCCGGGTGCATACGCAGTATTTT.